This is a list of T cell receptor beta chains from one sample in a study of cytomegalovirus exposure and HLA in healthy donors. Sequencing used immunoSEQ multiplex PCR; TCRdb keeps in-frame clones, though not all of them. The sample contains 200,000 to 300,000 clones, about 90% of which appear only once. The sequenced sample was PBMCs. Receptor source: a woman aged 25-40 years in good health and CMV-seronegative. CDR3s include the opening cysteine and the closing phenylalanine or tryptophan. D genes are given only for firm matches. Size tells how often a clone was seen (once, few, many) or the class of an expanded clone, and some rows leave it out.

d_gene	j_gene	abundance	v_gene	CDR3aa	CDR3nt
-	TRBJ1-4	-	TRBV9	CASSVVATNEKLFF	TGTGCCAGCAGCGTAGTCGCTACTAATGAAAAACTGTTTTTT
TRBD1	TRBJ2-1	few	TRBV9	CASSVRDSSYNEQFF	TGTGCCAGCAGCGTCCGGGACAGCTCCTACAATGAGCAGTTCTTC
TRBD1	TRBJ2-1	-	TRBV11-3	CASSLGQGAQFF	TGTGCCAGCAGCCTCGGACAGGGGGCACAGTTCTTC
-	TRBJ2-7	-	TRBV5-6	CASSSGGYEQYF	TGTGCCAGCAGCTCCGGAGGCTACGAGCAGTACTTC
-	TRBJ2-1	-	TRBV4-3	CASSQSEGSYNEQFF	TGCGCCAGCAGCCAGTCGGAGGGCTCCTACAATGAGCAGTTCTTC
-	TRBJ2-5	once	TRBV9	CASSTSGMGQETQYF	TGTGCCAGCAGCACCTCAGGGATGGGACAAGAGACCCAGTACTTC
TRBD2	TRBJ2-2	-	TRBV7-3	CASSLAGDTGELFF	TGTGCCAGCAGCTTAGCGGGAGATACCGGGGAGCTGTTTTTT
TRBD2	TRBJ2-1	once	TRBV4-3	CASSQGIAGYNEQFF	TGCGCCAGCAGCCAAGGAATAGCGGGGTACAATGAGCAGTTCTTC
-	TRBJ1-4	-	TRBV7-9	CASSLVVGPKIHEKLFF	TGTGCCAGCAGCTTAGTTGTGGGGCCGAAGATTCATGAAAAACTGTTTTTT
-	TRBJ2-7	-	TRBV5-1	CASSLGGPLNEQYF	TGCGCCAGCAGCTTGGGGGGGCCCCTTAACGAGCAGTACTTC
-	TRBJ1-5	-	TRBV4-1	CASSQDIRQNFQPQHF	TGCGCCAGCAGCCAAGATATAAGGCAGAACTTCCAGCCCCAGCATTTT
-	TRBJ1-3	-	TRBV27	CASSFGAGSGNTIYF	TGTGCCAGCAGTTTCGGCGCGGGCTCTGGAAACACCATATATTTT
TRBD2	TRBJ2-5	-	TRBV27	CASSLSSGRTYQETQYF	TGTGCCAGCAGTTTATCTAGCGGGAGAACTTACCAAGAGACCCAGTACTTC
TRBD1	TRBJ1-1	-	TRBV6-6	CASKEDRGSTEAFF	TGTGCCAGCAAGGAAGACAGGGGGTCCACTGAAGCTTTCTTT
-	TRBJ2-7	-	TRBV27	CASSVTGYEQYF	TGTGCCAGCAGTGTAACAGGTTACGAGCAGTACTTC
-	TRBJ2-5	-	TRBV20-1	CSARAETQYF	TGCAGTGCGAGGGCCGAGACCCAGTACTTC
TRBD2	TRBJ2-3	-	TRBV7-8	CASSSSLAGVDDTQYF	TGTGCCAGCAGCTCGAGTTTAGCGGGAGTTGACGATACGCAGTATTTT
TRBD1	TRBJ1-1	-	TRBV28	CASSPPGQGKAFF	TGTGCCAGCAGCCCGCCGGGACAGGGAAAGGCTTTCTTT
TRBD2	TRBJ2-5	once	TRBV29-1	CSVAGRREGPHETQYF	TGCAGCGTTGCGGGGAGGCGGGAGGGCCCTCACGAGACCCAGTACTTC
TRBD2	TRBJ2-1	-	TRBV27	CASSYTSAYNEQFF	TGTGCCAGCAGTTATACTAGCGCTTACAATGAGCAGTTCTTC
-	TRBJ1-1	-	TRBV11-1	CASSPNTEAFF	TGTGCCAGCAGCCCGAACACTGAAGCTTTCTTT
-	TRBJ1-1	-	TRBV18	CASQNDQMNTEAFF	TGTGCCAGCCAGAATGACCAAATGAACACTGAAGCTTTCTTT
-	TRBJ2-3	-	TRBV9	CASSVALTDTQYF	TGTGCCAGCAGCGTAGCCCTTACAGATACGCAGTATTTT
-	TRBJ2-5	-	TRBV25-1	CASSASAETQYF	TGTGCCAGCAGTGCGTCCGCAGAGACCCAGTACTTC
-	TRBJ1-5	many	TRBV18	CASSPTGTYQPQHF	TGTGCCAGCTCACCAACAGGGACATATCAGCCCCAGCATTTT
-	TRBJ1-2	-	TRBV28	CASSPTGKNYRGYTF	TGTGCCAGCAGCCCCACAGGGAAGAACTATCGAGGCTACACCTTC
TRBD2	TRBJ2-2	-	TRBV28	CASTTASGRAGGELFF	TGTGCCAGCACCACCGCTAGCGGGAGGGCCGGCGGGGAGCTGTTTTTT
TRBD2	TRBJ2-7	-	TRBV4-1	CASSQDRREGRYEQYF	TGCGCCAGCAGCCAAGATCGGAGGGAGGGCCGTTACGAGCAGTACTTC
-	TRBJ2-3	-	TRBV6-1	CASSYRDTQYF	TGTGCCAGCAGTTACAGGGATACGCAGTATTTT
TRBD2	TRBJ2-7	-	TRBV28	CASSLGVGTSGIYEQYF	TGTGCCAGCAGTTTAGGGGTCGGGACTAGCGGGATATACGAGCAGTACTTC
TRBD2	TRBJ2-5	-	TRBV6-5	CASSYSRERSETQYF	TGTGCCAGCAGTTACTCGCGGGAGAGGAGTGAGACCCAGTACTTC
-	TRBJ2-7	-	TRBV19	CASSIVAGNYEQYF	TGTGCCAGTAGTATAGTGGCAGGGAACTACGAGCAGTACTTC
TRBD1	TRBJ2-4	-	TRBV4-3	CASSQDRQGATKNIQYF	TGCGCCAGCAGCCAAGATCGACAGGGGGCAACCAAAAACATTCAGTACTTC
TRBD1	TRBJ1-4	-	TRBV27	CASSSVTMTGGATNEKLFF	TGTGCCAGCAGTTCCGTCACCATGACAGGGGGCGCAACTAATGAAAAACTGTTTTTT
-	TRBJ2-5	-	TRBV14	CASSQAMGPETQYF	TGTGCCAGCAGCCAAGCGATGGGTCCGGAGACCCAGTACTTC
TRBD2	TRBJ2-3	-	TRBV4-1	CASSQVSAGGRADTQYF	TGCGCCAGCAGCCAAGTCTCGGCGGGCGGGAGGGCAGATACGCAGTATTTT
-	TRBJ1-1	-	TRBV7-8	CASSLRPQTLGAEAFF	TGTGCCAGCAGCTTAAGGCCCCAGACCCTGGGCGCTGAAGCTTTCTTT
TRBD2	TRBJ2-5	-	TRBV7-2	CASSSLRTSGRARGETQYF	TGTGCCAGCAGCTCCCTAAGGACTAGCGGGAGGGCGAGGGGAGAGACCCAGTACTTC
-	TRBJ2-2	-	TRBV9	CASSLDMGELFF	TGTGCCAGCAGCCTTGACATGGGGGAGCTGTTTTTT
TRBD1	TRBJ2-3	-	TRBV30	CAWTRTGLSTDTQYF	TGTGCCTGGACGAGGACAGGTCTTAGCACAGATACGCAGTATTTT
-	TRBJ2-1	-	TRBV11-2	CASSIQSYNEQFF	TGTGCCAGCAGCATACAGTCCTACAATGAGCAGTTCTTC
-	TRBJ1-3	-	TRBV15	CATSRSTSSGNTIYF	TGTGCCACCAGCAGATCAACTAGCTCTGGAAACACCATATATTTT
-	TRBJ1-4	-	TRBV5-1	CASSLEPEKLFF	TGCGCCAGCAGCTTGGAACCTGAAAAACTGTTTTTT
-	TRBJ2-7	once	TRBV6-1	CASSNPDSSYEQYF	TGTGCCAGCAGCAATCCCGACAGCTCCTACGAGCAGTACTTC
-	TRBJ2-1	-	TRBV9	CASSVARSVGYNEQFF	TGTGCCAGCAGCGTAGCTCGGAGCGTCGGCTACAATGAGCAGTTCTTC
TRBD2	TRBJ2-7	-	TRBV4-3	CASSQWSSGQSYEQYF	TGCGCCAGCAGCCAATGGTCTAGCGGCCAATCCTACGAGCAGTACTTC
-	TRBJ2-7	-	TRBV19	CASSAGLVSEQYF	TGTGCCAGTAGCGCCGGGTTGGTGTCCGAGCAGTACTTC
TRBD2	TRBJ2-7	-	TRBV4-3	CASSLGLAGTYEQYF	TGCGCCAGCAGCCTAGGACTAGCGGGGACCTACGAGCAGTACTTC
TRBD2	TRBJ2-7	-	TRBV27	CASSPLAGGPPEQYF	TGTGCCAGCAGTCCTTTAGCGGGAGGGCCTCCCGAGCAGTACTTC
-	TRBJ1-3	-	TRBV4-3	CASSQDRQYGNTIYF	TGCGCCAGCAGCCAAGATCGGCAATATGGAAACACCATATATTTT
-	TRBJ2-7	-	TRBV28	CASSFGEKQYF	TGTGCCAGCAGTTTCGGGGAAAAGCAGTACTTC
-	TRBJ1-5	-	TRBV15	CATSREAVRSNQPQHF	TGTGCCACCAGCAGAGAGGCGGTCCGGAGCAATCAGCCCCAGCATTTT
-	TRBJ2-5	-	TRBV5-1	CASSLVTVQETQYF	TGCGCCAGCAGCTTGGTGACGGTGCAAGAGACCCAGTACTTC